These T cell receptor beta chains were read from a single sample in a study of T cells after yellow fever vaccination. TCRdb ran MiXCR on the 5' RACE reads and lists one entry per CDR3 protein. The data show some 300,000 distinct CDR3 sequences, around 10% seen once. The material was CD4+ T cells sorted from PBMCs, obtained 5 days after the yellow fever booster vaccination. Receptors originate from a man in his late teens or twenties who received the YFV17D yellow fever vaccine. CDR3s include the opening cysteine and the closing phenylalanine or tryptophan. D genes are given only for firm matches. Clone size is stated in some rows and not others, as once, few, many or a class when expanded.

. | TRBJ2-3 | few | TRBV5-1 | 14 | CASTGTSYTDTQYF | TGCGCCAGCACAGGGACCTCGTACACAGATACGCAGTATTTT
TRBD2 | TRBJ2-3 | few | TRBV4-1 | 17 | CASSQRTGGHTTDTQYF | TGCGCCAGCAGCCAACGAACGGGGGGGCACACCACAGATACGCAGTATTTT
. | TRBJ2-5 | . | TRBV7-2 | 16 | CASSFRRAGPQETQYF | TGTGCCAGCAGCTTCCGCCGGGCGGGCCCCCAAGAGACCCAGTACTTC
. | TRBJ2-2 | . | TRBV5-1 | 15 | CASRYRTANTGELFF | TGCGCCAGCAGGTACAGGACAGCGAACACCGGGGAGCTGTTTTTT
. | TRBJ2-4 | . | TRBV5-4 | 14 | CASSLSGAGDIQYF | TGTGCCAGCAGCTTGTCAGGGGCGGGAGACATTCAGTACTTC
TRBD1 | TRBJ2-4 | many | TRBV12-5 | 19 | CASGLELGQAFLAKNIQYF | TGTGCTAGTGGTTTGGAGCTGGGACAGGCTTTCCTAGCCAAAAACATTCAGTACTTC
. | TRBJ2-7 | . | TRBV5-8 | 12 | CASSYLGLEQYF | TGTGCCAGCAGCTACCTGGGGTTGGAGCAGTACTTC
. | TRBJ2-3 | few | TRBV9 | 15 | CASSVIPKSPETQYF | TGTGCCAGCAGCGTAATCCCGAAATCCCCGGAGACGCAGTATTTT
. | TRBJ2-2 | few | TRBV10-1 | 12 | CASSEVQGKLFF | TGCGCCAGCAGTGAGGTACAGGGAAAGCTGTTTTTT
TRBD2 | TRBJ2-3 | . | TRBV25-1 | 15 | CASSELGGGADTQYF | TGTGCCAGCAGTGAATTGGGCGGGGGTGCAGATACGCAGTATTTT
TRBD2 | TRBJ2-1 | few | TRBV7-2 | 16 | CASSLVASGGAGEQFF | TGTGCCAGCAGCTTAGTGGCTAGCGGGGGGGCAGGTGAGCAGTTCTTC
TRBD2 | TRBJ2-2 | few | TRBV7-3 | 15 | CASSPRLAGTGELFF | TGTGCCAGCAGCCCCCGACTAGCGGGGACCGGGGAGCTGTTTTTT
TRBD1 | TRBJ1-3 | many | TRBV5-1 | 14 | CASTPGTAEGTIYF | TGCGCCAGCACGCCTGGGACAGCCGAGGGCACCATATATTTT
. | TRBJ1-2 | . | TRBV6-5 | 13 | CASSYSNSYGYTF | TGTGCCAGCAGTTACTCGAATTCCTATGGCTACACCTTC
. | TRBJ1-1 | . | TRBV5-4 | 12 | CASSLHPGKAFF | TGTGCCAGCAGCTTGCATCCGGGAAAAGCTTTCTTT
. | TRBJ1-2 | . | TRBV12-3/TRBV12-4 | 13 | CASKTGSNYGYTF | TGTGCCAGCAAGACCGGGTCTAACTATGGCTACACCTTC
TRBD1 | TRBJ2-7 | . | TRBV29-1 | 16 | CSVKGVRGRPSFEQYF | TGCAGCGTGAAAGGGGTCAGGGGGCGCCCCTCTTTCGAGCAGTACTTC
. | TRBJ1-5 | few | TRBV4-1 | 13 | CASSRETGTRQHF | TGCGCCAGCAGCCGAGAAACCGGGACCCGACAGCATTTT
TRBD1 | TRBJ1-6 | . | TRBV6-5 | 14 | CASRKGQLNSPLHF | TGTGCCAGCAGAAAGGGACAGCTAAATTCACCCCTCCACTTT
TRBD1 | TRBJ2-5 | . | TRBV24-1 | 16 | CATSDYVRGQGETQYF | TGTGCCACCAGTGATTACGTCAGGGGGCAGGGAGAGACCCAGTACTTC
. | TRBJ1-2 | . | TRBV28 | 13 | CASRTGTNYGYTF | TGTGCCAGCAGAACCGGGACAAACTATGGCTACACCTTC
. | TRBJ1-1 | many | TRBV5-1 | 14 | CASSLMPTNTEAFF | TGCGCCAGCAGCTTGATGCCCACGAACACTGAAGCTTTCTTT
. | TRBJ2-2 | few | TRBV2 | 16 | CASSEAFTGWAGELFF | TGTGCCAGCAGTGAAGCGTTTACAGGGTGGGCCGGGGAGCTGTTTTTT
. | TRBJ1-1 | many | TRBV5-1 | 14 | CASSPGGTPNKAFF | TGCGCCAGCAGCCCGGGCGGGACACCCAATAAAGCTTTCTTT
. | TRBJ2-1 | . | TRBV20-1 | 14 | CSATVGGIYNEQFF | TGCAGTGCTACAGTGGGCGGGATCTACAATGAGCAGTTCTTC
TRBD1 | TRBJ2-7 | few | TRBV28 | 12 | CASSALGQVQYF | TGTGCCAGCAGTGCCCTAGGACAGGTACAGTACTTC
TRBD2 | TRBJ2-1 | many | TRBV4-1 | 16 | CASSQPTSGVYNEQFF | TGCGCCAGCAGCCAACCTACTAGCGGGGTCTACAATGAGCAGTTCTTC
. | TRBJ1-3 | . | TRBV20-1 | 13 | CSAHRGDSDTIYF | TGCAGTGCTCACCGGGGTGATAGCGACACCATATATTTT
. | TRBJ2-3 | . | TRBV6-5 | 13 | CASSSPYTDTQYF | TGTGCCAGCAGTTCACCCTACACAGATACGCAGTATTTT
. | TRBJ1-2 | many | TRBV5-1 | 16 | CASSLDGPGTNYGYTF | TGCGCCAGCAGCCTGGATGGGCCAGGGACGAACTATGGCTACACCTTC
TRBD2 | TRBJ2-5 | few | TRBV7-9 | 16 | CASSLWEGRQQETQYF | TGTGCCAGCAGCTTATGGGAGGGGCGCCAACAAGAGACCCAGTACTTC
TRBD1 | TRBJ2-5 | few | TRBV3-1 | 15 | CASSPRETGYGTQYF | TGTGCCAGCAGCCCCCGAGAGACAGGGTATGGGACCCAGTACTTC
. | TRBJ1-4 | many | TRBV7-2 | 13 | CASSLGGGEKLFF | TGTGCCAGCAGCTTAGGCGGTGGAGAAAAACTGTTTTTT
. | TRBJ1-5 | . | TRBV28 | 14 | CASSLGLRNQHQHF | TGTGCCAGCAGTTTGGGACTCCGCAATCAGCACCAGCATTTT
. | TRBJ2-2 | few | TRBV7-9 | 17 | CASSSGRTDLNTGELFF | TGTGCCAGCAGCTCTGGTCGGACAGACCTCAACACCGGGGAGCTGTTTTTT
. | TRBJ1-1 | . | TRBV11-2 | 13 | CASSLVTNTEAFF | TGTGCCAGCAGCTTAGTTACTAACACTGAAGCTTTCTTT
. | TRBJ2-2 | few | TRBV7-3 | 15 | CASSLEGANTGELFF | TGTGCCAGCAGCTTAGAAGGTGCGAACACCGGGGAGCTGTTTTTT
TRBD1 | TRBJ2-7 | few | TRBV11-2 | 14 | CASSSTQGKLEQYF | TGTGCCAGCAGCTCAACACAGGGGAAGCTCGAGCAGTACTTC
TRBD1 | TRBJ2-1 | . | TRBV4-2 | 17 | CASSQEPWGQGVGEQFF | TGTGCCAGCAGCCAAGAACCGTGGGGACAGGGTGTAGGTGAGCAGTTCTTC
. | TRBJ2-2 | many | TRBV4-3 | 16 | CASSQGSLANTGELFF | TGCGCCAGCAGCCAAGGTTCACTGGCGAACACCGGGGAGCTGTTTTTT
. | TRBJ1-1 | . | TRBV10-2 | 14 | CASSDTVMNTEAFF | TGCGCCAGCAGTGATACAGTCATGAACACTGAAGCTTTCTTT
. | TRBJ2-5 | few | TRBV2 | 14 | CASSVPTVQETQYF | TGTGCCAGCAGTGTGCCGACAGTGCAAGAGACCCAGTACTTC
. | TRBJ1-2 | few | TRBV2 | 18 | CASRIDFARGARKYGYTF | TGTGCCAGCAGGATTGATTTCGCGAGGGGGGCGAGGAAGTATGGCTACACCTTC
. | TRBJ2-5 | few | TRBV5-1 | 16 | CASSLVISSSQETQYF | TGCGCCAGCAGCTTGGTAATCTCGTCGAGCCAAGAGACCCAGTACTTC
TRBD1 | TRBJ2-3 | many | TRBV12-3/TRBV12-4 | 15 | CASSLGQGSTDTQYF | TGTGCCAGCAGTTTAGGACAGGGGAGCACAGATACGCAGTATTTT
. | TRBJ1-1 | . | TRBV7-2 | 14 | CASSLGQVDTEAFF | TGTGCCAGCAGCTTAGGACAGGTAGACACTGAAGCTTTCTTT
. | TRBJ2-1 | . | TRBV20-1 | 11 | CSAPSGGEQFF | TGCAGTGCCCCGTCCGGCGGAGAGCAGTTCTTC
. | TRBJ1-3 | . | TRBV6-5 | 15 | CASSTPARSGNTIYF | TGTGCCAGCAGTACCCCGGCGAGGTCTGGAAACACCATATATTTT
TRBD1 | TRBJ1-1 | few | TRBV20-1 | 11 | CSASPGQGAFF | TGCAGTGCTAGCCCGGGACAGGGAGCTTTCTTT
. | TRBJ2-3 | . | TRBV12-3/TRBV12-4 | 14 | CASSFFPAPDTQYF | TGTGCCAGCAGTTTTTTCCCCGCACCGGATACGCAGTATTTT
TRBD1 | TRBJ1-4 | . | TRBV6-6 | 15 | CASSNRGRGNEKLFF | TGTGCCAGCAGTAACAGGGGGCGCGGCAATGAAAAACTGTTTTTT
. | TRBJ1-2 | . | TRBV14 | 16 | CASSQRVGAANYGYTF | TGTGCCAGCAGCCAAAGAGTGGGGGCAGCCAACTATGGCTACACCTTC
. | TRBJ1-2 | . | TRBV18 | 15 | CASSPPSGGLGGYTF | TGTGCCAGCTCACCACCGAGCGGGGGGCTCGGTGGCTACACCTTC
. | TRBJ2-5 | few | TRBV7-9 | 15 | CASSSLGRPKETQYF | TGTGCCAGCTCTTCCCTCGGACGCCCGAAAGAGACCCAGTACTTC
. | TRBJ1-2 | . | TRBV12-3/TRBV12-4 | 12 | CAKGGPAGGYTF | TGTGCCAAGGGAGGGCCAGCGGGAGGCTACACCTTC